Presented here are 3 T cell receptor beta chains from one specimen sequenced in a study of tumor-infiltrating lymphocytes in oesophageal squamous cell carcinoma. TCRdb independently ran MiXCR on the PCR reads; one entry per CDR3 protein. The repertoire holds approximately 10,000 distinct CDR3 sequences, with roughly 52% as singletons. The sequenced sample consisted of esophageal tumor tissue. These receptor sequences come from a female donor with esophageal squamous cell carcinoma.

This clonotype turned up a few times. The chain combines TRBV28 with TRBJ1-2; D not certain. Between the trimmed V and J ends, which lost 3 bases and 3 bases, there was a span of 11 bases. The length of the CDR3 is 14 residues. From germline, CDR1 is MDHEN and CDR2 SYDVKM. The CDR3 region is CASSFSRADYGYTF. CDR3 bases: TGTGCCAGCAGTTTTAGTAGGGCAGACTATGGCTACACCTTC.

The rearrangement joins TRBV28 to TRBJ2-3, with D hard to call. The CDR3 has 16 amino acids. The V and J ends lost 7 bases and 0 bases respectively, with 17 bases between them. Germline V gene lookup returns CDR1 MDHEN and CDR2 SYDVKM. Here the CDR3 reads CASTLLGSASTDTQYF. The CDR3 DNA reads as TGTGCCAGCACCCTACTCGGGTCAGCAAGCACAGATACGCAGTATTTT.

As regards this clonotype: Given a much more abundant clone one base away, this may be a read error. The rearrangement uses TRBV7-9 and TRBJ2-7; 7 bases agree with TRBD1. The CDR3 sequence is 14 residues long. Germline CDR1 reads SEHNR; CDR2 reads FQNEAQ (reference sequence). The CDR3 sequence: CASSFRGGRSERYF. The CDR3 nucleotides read TGTGCCAGCAGCTTTCGAGGGGGCCGGAGTGAGCGGTACTTC.